The rows below give T cell receptor beta chains drawn from one sample of a study of control samples from healthy donors and cancer patients. Sequencing was performed with immunoSEQ multiplex PCR; in TCRdb, only in-frame clones are kept and a portion is missing. The sample has about 130,000 clones; about 92% are singletons. The sequenced sample consisted of PBMCs. All receptors come from a man over 45 with head and neck cancer. CDR3s include the opening cysteine and the closing phenylalanine or tryptophan. A D gene is named only where the DNA matches it firmly. Clone size is shown for a subset of rows, as once, few, many or a class of expanded clone.

V	size	D	J	CDR3	DNA
TRBV19	NA	NA	TRBJ2-6	CASSLETMRANVLTF	TGTGCCAGTAGTCTGGAGACCATGAGGGCCAACGTCCTGACTTTC
TRBV28	NA	NA	TRBJ2-5	CASSTRQGRGIEGQETQYF	TGTGCCAGCAGTACACGACAGGGGAGGGGTATCGAAGGCCAAGAGACCCAGTACTTC
TRBV5-5	NA	NA	TRBJ1-5	CASSFSTGNLNQPQHF	TGTGCCAGCAGCTTCTCCACAGGGAACCTCAATCAGCCCCAGCATTTT
TRBV19	NA	NA	TRBJ1-6	CASSIASRYSYNSPLHF	TGTGCCAGTAGTATTGCATCACGCTACTCCTATAATTCACCCCTCCACTTT
TRBV30	NA	NA	TRBJ1-6	CAWSLARGFYNSPLHF	TGTGCCTGGAGCCTGGCCCGGGGTTTCTATAATTCACCCCTCCACTTT
TRBV6-2/TRBV6-3	NA	TRBD1	TRBJ2-7	CASSHNPGTATYEQYF	TGTGCCAGCAGTCACAACCCCGGGACAGCAACTTACGAGCAGTACTTC
TRBV4-3	NA	TRBD2	TRBJ2-7	CASSQVVAGGPYEQYF	TGCGCCAGCAGCCAAGTAGTGGCGGGGGGGCCCTACGAGCAGTACTTC
TRBV10-3	NA	TRBD1	TRBJ2-7	CAISRTGKSSYEQYF	TGTGCCATCAGTCGGACAGGTAAAAGCTCCTACGAGCAGTACTTC
TRBV4-1	NA	NA	TRBJ1-3	CASSLRDGAGTPKNTIYF	TGCGCCAGCAGCCTCCGCGACGGGGCAGGGACTCCAAAAAACACCATATATTTT
TRBV7-8	NA	NA	TRBJ1-5	CASSLLSDQPQHF	TGTGCCAGCAGCTTACTATCTGATCAGCCCCAGCATTTT
TRBV6-5	NA	TRBD1	TRBJ1-1	CASNRDRGLSEAFF	TGTGCCAGCAATAGAGACAGGGGACTCTCTGAAGCTTTCTTT
TRBV19	NA	TRBD1	TRBJ1-2	CASSQTGKYGYTF	TGTGCCAGTAGTCAGACAGGGAAGTATGGCTACACCTTC
TRBV27	NA	NA	TRBJ1-2	CASSLSFRDYGYTF	TGTGCCAGCAGTTTATCGTTCAGGGACTATGGCTACACCTTC
TRBV2	NA	TRBD1	TRBJ2-1	CASSMGQGSYNEQFF	TGTGCCAGCAGTATGGGACAGGGGAGCTACAATGAGCAGTTCTTC
TRBV5-1	NA	TRBD1	TRBJ2-3	CASSPGQGTQYF	TGCGCCAGCAGCCCAGGACAGGGTACGCAGTATTTT
TRBV19	NA	TRBD1	TRBJ1-2	CASSSRGTGGFGYTF	TGTGCCAGTAGTTCCAGGGGGACAGGGGGCTTTGGCTACACCTTC
TRBV4-1	NA	NA	TRBJ2-1	CASSHSLTGYNEQFF	TGCGCCAGCAGCCATTCGTTGACAGGATACAATGAGCAGTTCTTC
TRBV5-4	NA	NA	TRBJ1-4	CASSHGEEKLFF	TGTGCCAGCAGCCACGGAGAAGAAAAACTGTTTTTT
TRBV6-5	once	NA	TRBJ1-1	CASSLYRAEAFF	TGTGCCAGCAGCTTATACAGGGCTGAAGCTTTCTTT
TRBV30	NA	NA	TRBJ1-1	CASRRRWGEAFF	TGTGCCTCACGACGCCGATGGGGGGAAGCTTTCTTT
TRBV21-1	NA	NA	TRBJ2-7	CASSTPWTGKSYEQYF	TGTGCCAGCAGCACTCCCTGGACAGGGAAATCCTACGAGCAGTACTTC
TRBV6-2/TRBV6-3	NA	NA	TRBJ2-3	CASSDPRRADTQYF	TGTGCCAGCAGTGACCCACGAAGGGCAGATACGCAGTATTTT